Each of the 18 T cell receptor beta chains below was sequenced from the same sample in a study of shared T cell receptors in the human thymus. TCRdb keeps only in-frame clones here, not all; method: immunoSEQ multiplex PCR. This table holds approximately 730,000 clones, around 85% found once. These records were also assigned to another study, of human thymus T cells.

Sequencing input: thymocytes. These receptors were collected from a girl younger than two with a congenital heart defect.

The DNA for the CDR3 is TGTGCCAGCAGAGACTCAAACTACACTGAAGCTTTCTTT. This codes for CASRDSNYTEAFF. The J gene is TRBJ1-1, the V gene TRBV6-1; D not resolved. Germline V gene sequence: CDR1 MNHNS, CDR2 SASEGT. The CDR3 covers 13 residues. Trimming stripped 6 bases from V and 3 bases from J, with 11 bases between.

This clone was picked up one time. This chain joins TRBV19 and TRBJ2-1, with 8 bases matching TRBD2. Germline CDR1 is LNHDA and CDR2 is SQIVND (reference sequence). The V gene end was trimmed by 7 bases and the J gene end by 2 bases; junction bases not matched to a gene: 7. The CDR3 has 15 residues. This chain's CDR3 is CASNSGGAPYNEQFF. CDR3 bases: TGTGCCAGTAATTCGGGGGGGGCCCCCTACAATGAGCAGTTCTTC.

The chain couples TRBV5-4 to TRBJ2-7; 8 bases fit TRBD1. The V and J ends lost 9 bases and 7 bases, in that order; junction bases with no gene match: 9. Looked up from germline, CDR1 is SGHNT and CDR2 is YYREEE (reference sequence). This CDR3 comprises 12 residues. The DNA of the CDR3 is TGTGCCACCATTGGGCAGGGGGCGGAGCAGTACTTC. Protein product: CATIGQGAEQYF.

The chain links TRBV13 to TRBJ1-2, with 7 nucleotides matching TRBD1. The CDR3 length is 14 residues. In germline, CDR1 is PRHDT, CDR2 FYEKMQ (reference sequence). The junction had 7 bases not matched to a gene; V was cut back by 7 bases and J by 2 bases. The CDR3 coding sequence is TGTGCCAGCACCATGACAGGGTCCAACTATGGCTACACCTTC. Amino acid sequence: CASTMTGSNYGYTF.

The V and J genes are TRBV9 and TRBJ1-6; 9 positions agree with TRBD1. The CDR3 runs 16 residues. V was clipped by 3 bases and J by 13 bases; unmatched bases: 14. Germline CDR1 reads SGDLS; CDR2 reads YYNGEE. CDR3 residues: CASSGGTGSYRVPLHF. In DNA form, the CDR3 reads TGTGCCAGCAGCGGGGGGACAGGGTCGTACCGTGTCCCCCTCCACTTT.

This clone was recorded a few times. The V gene is TRBV14, the J gene TRBJ2-7, with 8 bases lining up with TRBD1. Germline trimming cut 4 bases from V and 2 bases from J; bases unmatched to any gene: 7. This CDR3 is 15 amino acids long. Germline CDR1 is SGHDN and CDR2 is FVKESK. The CDR3 region has the DNA TGTGCCAGCAGCCGTACAGGGGGTGTGCCCTACGAGCAGTACTTC. This sequence encodes CASSRTGGVPYEQYF.

V is TRBV10-3 and J is TRBJ2-1; D unclear. Trimming took off 7 bases at V and 8 bases at J, with 12 bases between the two ends. Per germline, CDR1 ENHRY and CDR2 SYGVKD. The CDR3 has 12 amino acids. CDR3 DNA sequence: TGTGCCATCAAAGGAGTCAGCGATGAGCAGTTCTTC. It specifies CAIKGVSDEQFF.

Only a few counts were recorded for this clone. The rearrangement uses TRBV18 and TRBJ1-1, with D hard to call. The CDR3 sequence is 16 residues long. Trimming took off 2 bases at V and 5 bases at J, with 18 bases between the two ends. The germline gives CDR1 KGHSH, CDR2 LQKENI. The CDR3 DNA is TGTGCCAGCTCACCAAGGCCAGATTGGCCGGGGACTGAAGCTTTCTTT. Translation: CASSPRPDWPGTEAFF.

This CDR3 is CASSPGQGIGYTF. In nucleotides, the CDR3 is TGCGCCAGCAGCCCTGGACAGGGTATTGGCTACACCTTC. The rearrangement uses TRBV5-1 and TRBJ1-2, with 8 bases aligning to TRBD1. Germline CDR1 and CDR2: SGHRS and YFSETQ. V lost 4 bases to trimming and J lost 7 bases; unmatched junction nucleotides: 6. There are 13 residues in the CDR3.

This chain uses TRBV5-1 with TRBJ1-4; unclear D gene. Trimming pared 8 bases from V and 3 bases from J, leaving 11 bases between. This CDR3 contains 13 residues. Per germline, CDR1 SGHRS and CDR2 YFSETQ. The CDR3 region is CARTKAANEKLFF. CDR3 coding DNA: TGCGCCAGGACTAAGGCAGCTAATGAAAAACTGTTTTTT.

This clone was recorded a few times. The chain uses TRBV19 and TRBJ1-5, with a possible D match to TRBD1 (6 bases). The CDR3 totals 15 residues. V dropped 4 bases and J dropped 4 bases, with 14 bases sitting between them. The germline CDR1 and CDR2 sequences are LNHDA and SQIVND (reference sequence). CDR3 nucleotides: TGTGCCAGTAGTACCGACGGGACATCGAATCAGCCCCAGCATTTT. This codes for CASSTDGTSNQPQHF.

This chain links TRBV7-9 with TRBJ1-2, with TRBD1 matching 11 bases. V shed 1 base, J shed 1 base, and the junction held 5 bases outside the gene matches. Per germline, CDR1 SEHNR and CDR2 FQNEAQ (reference sequence). The CDR3 spans 17 residues. CDR3 nucleotides: TGTGCCAGCAGCTTAGTATCCGGGACAGGGGGTAACTATGGCTACACCTTC. Translated: CASSLVSGTGGNYGYTF.

V gene TRBV12-5 combines with J gene TRBJ1-5; tentatively, D is TRBD1 (6 bases). The V end lost 3 bases, the J end lost 0 bases, and 18 bases lay between the germline ends. This CDR3 contains 18 residues. Looked up from germline, CDR1 is LGHNT and CDR2 is FRNRAP. The CDR3 region is CASGLWTELGISNQPQHF. In nucleotides, the CDR3 is TGTGCTAGTGGTTTATGGACAGAACTGGGGATTAGCAATCAGCCCCAGCATTTT. Full variable domain (remainder filled in from reference TRBV12-5 and TRBJ1-5): DARVTQTPRHKVTEMGQEVTMRCQPILGHNTVFWYRQTMMQGLELLAYFRNRAPLDDSGMPKDRFSAEMPDATLATLKIQPSEPRDSAVYFCASGLWTELGISNQPQHFGDGTRLSIL.

CDR3 protein: CASSLEARPVNEKLFF. In nucleotides, the CDR3 is TGCGCCAGCAGCTTGGAAGCGCGGCCCGTTAATGAAAAACTGTTTTTT. The rearrangement joins TRBV5-1 to TRBJ1-4; D unclear. This CDR3 has 16 amino acids. The ends were cut back, 0 bases at V and 4 bases at J, with 13 bases in the middle. Per germline, CDR1 SGHRS and CDR2 YFSETQ.

J is TRBJ1-1 and V is TRBV6-5; TRBD1 agrees at 8 bases. The germline gives CDR1 MNHEY, CDR2 SVGAGI. V shed 0 bases and J 7 bases; nucleotides not matched to a gene: 1. The CDR3 runs to 13 residues. CDR3 sequence (DNA): TGTGCCAGCAGTTACTCGGGACAGGATGAAGCTTTCTTT. Protein sequence: CASSYSGQDEAFF.

This clone has more than one count but fewer than ten. The chain uses TRBV6-1 and TRBJ2-6, with D possibly TRBD1 on 5 matching bases. Trimming pared 8 bases from V and 0 bases from J, leaving 17 bases between. The CDR3 is made up of 17 amino acids. Germline CDR1 is MNHNS and CDR2 is SASEGT. This CDR3 is CASGVGDRYSGANVLTF. DNA for the CDR3: TGTGCCAGCGGTGTTGGAGACAGATACTCTGGGGCCAACGTCCTGACTTTC.

The chain couples TRBV5-1 to TRBJ1-3, with a possible D match to TRBD1 (6 bases). The CDR3 totals 16 residues. CDR1 and CDR2 (germline): SGHRS, YFSETQ. The germline V and J ends were trimmed by 0 bases and 3 bases, with 13 bases remaining between them. CDR3 sequence reads: CASSLAGRGIGNTIYF. The CDR3, as DNA: TGCGCCAGCAGCTTGGCCGGCAGGGGAATTGGAAACACCATATATTTT.

V gene TRBV14 combines with J gene TRBJ1-3; 8 positions match TRBD1. The CDR3 loop spans 16 amino acids. Trimming at V came to 4 bases and at J to 0 bases, leaving 5 bases not matched to a gene. In germline, CDR1 is SGHDN, CDR2 FVKESK. Written as DNA, the CDR3 is TGTGCCAGCAGCCGACAGGGGACCACCTCTGGAAACACCATATATTTT. Translated, it gives CASSRQGTTSGNTIYF.